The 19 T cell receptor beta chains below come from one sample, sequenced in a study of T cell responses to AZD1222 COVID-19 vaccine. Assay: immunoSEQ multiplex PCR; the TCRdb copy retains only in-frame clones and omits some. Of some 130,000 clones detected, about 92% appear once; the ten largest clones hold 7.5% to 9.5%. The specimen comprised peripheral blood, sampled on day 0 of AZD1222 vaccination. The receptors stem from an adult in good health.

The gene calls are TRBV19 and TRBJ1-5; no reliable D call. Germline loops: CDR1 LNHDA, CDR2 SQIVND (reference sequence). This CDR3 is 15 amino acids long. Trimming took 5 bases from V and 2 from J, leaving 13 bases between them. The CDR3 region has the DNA TGTGCCAGTAGTCAACGTCTCGGTGGCAATCAGCCCCAGCATTTT. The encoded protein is CASSQRLGGNQPQHF.

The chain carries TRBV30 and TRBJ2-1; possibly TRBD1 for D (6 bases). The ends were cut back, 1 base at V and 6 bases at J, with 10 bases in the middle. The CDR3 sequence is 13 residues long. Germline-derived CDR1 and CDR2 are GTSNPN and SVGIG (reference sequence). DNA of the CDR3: TGTGCCTGGAGTGCCGGACAGTCCAATGAGCAGTTCTTC. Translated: CAWSAGQSNEQFF.

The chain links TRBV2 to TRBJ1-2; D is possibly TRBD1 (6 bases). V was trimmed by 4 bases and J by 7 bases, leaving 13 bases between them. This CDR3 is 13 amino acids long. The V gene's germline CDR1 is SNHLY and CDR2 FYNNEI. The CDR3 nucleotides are TGTGCCAGCAGTGCCACAGGGACGGCTGGCTACACCTTC. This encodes CASSATGTAGYTF.

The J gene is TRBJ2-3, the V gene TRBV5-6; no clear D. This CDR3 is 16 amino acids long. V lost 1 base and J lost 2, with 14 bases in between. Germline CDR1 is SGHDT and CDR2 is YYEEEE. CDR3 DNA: TGTGCCAGCAGCTTGAGAGTCCTCGCTACCACAGATACGCAGTATTTT. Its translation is CASSLRVLATTDTQYF. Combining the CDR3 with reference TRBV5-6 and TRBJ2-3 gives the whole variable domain DAGVTQSPTHLIKTRGQQVTLRCSPKSGHDTVSWYQQALGQGPQFIFQYYEEEERQRGNFPDRFSGHQFPNYSSELNVNALLLGDSALYLCASSLRVLATTDTQYFGPGTRLTVL.

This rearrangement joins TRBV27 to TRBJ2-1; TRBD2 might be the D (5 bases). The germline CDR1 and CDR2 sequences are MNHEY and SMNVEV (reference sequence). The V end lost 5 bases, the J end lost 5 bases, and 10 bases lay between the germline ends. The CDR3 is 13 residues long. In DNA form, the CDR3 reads TGTGCCAGCAGTCGCGGGCCCCACAATGAGCAGTTCTTC. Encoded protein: CASSRGPHNEQFF.

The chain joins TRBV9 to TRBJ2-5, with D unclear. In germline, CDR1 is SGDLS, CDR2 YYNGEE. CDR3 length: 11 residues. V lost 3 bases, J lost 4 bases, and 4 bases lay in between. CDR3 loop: CASSEGETQYF. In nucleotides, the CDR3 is TGTGCCAGCAGCGAAGGAGAGACCCAGTACTTC.

Written as DNA, the CDR3 is TGTGCCAGCAGTACCGAGGAGAACGGGGAGCTGTTTTTT. Residues: CASSTEENGELFF. The chain links TRBV6-5 to TRBJ2-2; no definite D call. CDR3 size: 13 residues. The V and J ends lost 5 bases and 7 bases respectively, with 11 bases between them. Germline values: CDR1 MNHEY, CDR2 SVGAGI.

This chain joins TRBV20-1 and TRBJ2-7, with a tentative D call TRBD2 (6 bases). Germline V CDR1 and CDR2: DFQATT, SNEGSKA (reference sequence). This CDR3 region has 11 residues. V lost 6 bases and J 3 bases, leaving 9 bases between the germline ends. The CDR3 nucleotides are TGCAGTGCCGGGAGTAACTACGAGCAGTACTTC. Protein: CSAGSNYEQYF.

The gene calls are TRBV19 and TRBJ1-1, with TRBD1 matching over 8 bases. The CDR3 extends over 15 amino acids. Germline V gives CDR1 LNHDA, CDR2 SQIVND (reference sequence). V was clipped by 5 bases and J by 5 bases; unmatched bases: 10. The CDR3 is CASSRGTGGWTEAFF. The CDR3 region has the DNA TGTGCCAGTAGTCGCGGAACAGGGGGATGGACTGAAGCTTTCTTT.

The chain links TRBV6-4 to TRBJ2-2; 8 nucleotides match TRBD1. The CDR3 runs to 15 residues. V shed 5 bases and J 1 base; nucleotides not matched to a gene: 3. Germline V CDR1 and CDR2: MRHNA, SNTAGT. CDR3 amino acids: CASSPGGVNTGELFF. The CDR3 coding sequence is TGTGCCAGCAGTCCAGGGGGCGTGAACACCGGGGAGCTGTTTTTT.

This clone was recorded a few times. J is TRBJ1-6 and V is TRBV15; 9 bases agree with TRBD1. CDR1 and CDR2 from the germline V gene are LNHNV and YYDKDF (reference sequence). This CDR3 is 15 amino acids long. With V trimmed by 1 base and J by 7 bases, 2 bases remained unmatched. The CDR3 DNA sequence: TGTGCCACCAGCAGAGCCGGGACAGGGAATTCACCCCTCCACTTT. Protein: CATSRAGTGNSPLHF.

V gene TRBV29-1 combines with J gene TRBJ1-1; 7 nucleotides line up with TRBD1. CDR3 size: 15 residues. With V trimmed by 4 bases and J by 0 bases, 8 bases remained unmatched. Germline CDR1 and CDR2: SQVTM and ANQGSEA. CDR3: CSVGGTADMNTEAFF. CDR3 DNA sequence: TGCAGCGTTGGGGGGACAGCCGACATGAACACTGAAGCTTTCTTT.

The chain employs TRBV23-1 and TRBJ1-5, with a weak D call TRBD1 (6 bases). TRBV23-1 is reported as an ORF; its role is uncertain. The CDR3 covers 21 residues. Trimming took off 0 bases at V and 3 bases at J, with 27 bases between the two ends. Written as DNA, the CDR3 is TGCGCCAGCAGTCAATCGAAAATGGGCAGGGGCCAACTTTTTGACAATCAGCCCCAGCATTTT. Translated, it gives CASSQSKMGRGQLFDNQPQHF.

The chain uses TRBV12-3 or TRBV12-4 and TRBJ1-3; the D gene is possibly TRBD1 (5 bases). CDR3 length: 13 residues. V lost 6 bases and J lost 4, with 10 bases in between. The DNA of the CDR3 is TGTGCCAGCAGGCAACCAGGGGGAAACACCATATATTTT. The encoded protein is CASRQPGGNTIYF.

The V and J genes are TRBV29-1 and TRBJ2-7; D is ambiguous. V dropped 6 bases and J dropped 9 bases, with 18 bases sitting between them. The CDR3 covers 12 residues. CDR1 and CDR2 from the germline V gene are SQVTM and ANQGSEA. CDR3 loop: CSVETDDTWQYF. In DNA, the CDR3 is TGCAGCGTGGAGACGGATGATACTTGGCAGTACTTC.

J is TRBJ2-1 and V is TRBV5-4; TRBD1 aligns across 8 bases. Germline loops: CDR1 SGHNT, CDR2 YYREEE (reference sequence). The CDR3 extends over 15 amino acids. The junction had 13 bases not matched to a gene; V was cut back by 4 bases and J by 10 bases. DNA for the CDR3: TGTGCCAGCAGCCGAGGGGGGACAGGAGGATTGGAGCAGTTCTTC. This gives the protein CASSRGGTGGLEQFF.

The CDR3 spells CAWRGPTGELFF. Written as DNA, the CDR3 is TGTGCCTGGAGGGGCCCGACCGGGGAGCTGTTTTTT. The V call is TRBV30, the J call TRBJ2-2, with D uncertain. Trimming stripped 3 bases from V and 5 bases from J, with 7 bases between. Germline V gene sequence: CDR1 GTSNPN, CDR2 SVGIG (reference sequence). This CDR3 is 12 amino acids long.

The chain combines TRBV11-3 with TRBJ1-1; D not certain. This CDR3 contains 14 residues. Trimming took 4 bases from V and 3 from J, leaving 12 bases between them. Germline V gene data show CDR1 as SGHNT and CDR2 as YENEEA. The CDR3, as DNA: TGTGCCAGCAGCTCTACAGAGTGGCACACTGAAGCTTTCTTT. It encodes CASSSTEWHTEAFF. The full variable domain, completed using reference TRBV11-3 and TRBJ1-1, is EAGVVQSPRYKIIEKKQPVAFWCNPISGHNTLYWYLQNLGQGPELLIRYENEEAVDDSQLPKDRFSAERLKGVDSTLKIQPAELGDSAVYLCASSSTEWHTEAFFGQGTRLTVV.

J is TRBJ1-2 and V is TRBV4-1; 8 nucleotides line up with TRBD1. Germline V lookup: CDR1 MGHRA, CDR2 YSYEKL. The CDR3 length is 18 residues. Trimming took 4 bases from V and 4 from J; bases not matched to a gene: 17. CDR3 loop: CASSRYDRGLELGYGYTF. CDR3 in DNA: TGCGCCAGCAGCCGATACGACAGGGGATTGGAGCTTGGCTATGGCTACACCTTC.